Sequencing of this T cell receptor beta chain was carried out in a study of response to subunit inactivated influenza vaccine. Study-level findings and limits: Seasonal influenza vaccination, on each occasion, was suggested by the authors to recruit few new T cells.

This CDR3 region has 14 residues. CDR1 SGHAT and CDR2 FQNNGV come from the germline V gene. With V trimmed by 3 bases and J by 4 bases, 3 bases remained unmatched. TCRdb recomputed calls from the RT-PCR reads with MiXCR, one row per CDR3 protein. The sample records fewer than 400,000 distinct CDR3 sequences, roughly a fifth being singletons. This clonotype was observed a few times. The antigen is not known. The gene calls are TRBV11-2 and TRBJ2-1, with 7 bases matching TRBD1. The sequence came from a man between 50 and 75 years old who received an inactivated influenza vaccine. This material consisted of PBMCs from blood, taken less than 22 months after vaccination. The CDR3: CASSLNRGYNEQFF. The CDR3 bases are TGTGCCAGCAGCTTGAACAGGGGATACAATGAGCAGTTCTTC.